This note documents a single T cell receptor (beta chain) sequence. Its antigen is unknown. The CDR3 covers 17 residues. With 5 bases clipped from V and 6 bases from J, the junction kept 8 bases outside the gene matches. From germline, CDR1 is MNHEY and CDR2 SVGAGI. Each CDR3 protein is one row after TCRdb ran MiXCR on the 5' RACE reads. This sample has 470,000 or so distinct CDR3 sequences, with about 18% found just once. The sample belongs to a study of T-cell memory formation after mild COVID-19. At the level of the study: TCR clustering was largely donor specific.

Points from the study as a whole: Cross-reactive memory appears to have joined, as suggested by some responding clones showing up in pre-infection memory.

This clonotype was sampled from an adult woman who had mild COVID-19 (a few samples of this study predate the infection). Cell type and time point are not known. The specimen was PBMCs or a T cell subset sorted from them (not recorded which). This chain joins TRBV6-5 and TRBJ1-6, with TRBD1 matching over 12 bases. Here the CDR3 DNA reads TGTGCCAGCAGTCCACCCGGGACAGGGGGCATTAATTCACCCCTCCACTTT. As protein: CASSPPGTGGINSPLHF.